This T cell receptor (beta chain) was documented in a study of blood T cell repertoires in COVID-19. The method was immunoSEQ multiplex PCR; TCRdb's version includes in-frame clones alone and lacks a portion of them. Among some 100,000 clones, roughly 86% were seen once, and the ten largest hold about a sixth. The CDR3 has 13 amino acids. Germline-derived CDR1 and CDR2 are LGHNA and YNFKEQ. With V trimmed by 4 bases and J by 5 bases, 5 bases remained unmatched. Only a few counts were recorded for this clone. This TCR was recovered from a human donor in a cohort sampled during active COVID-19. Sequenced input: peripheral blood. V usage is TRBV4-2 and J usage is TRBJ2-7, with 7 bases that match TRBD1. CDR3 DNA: TGTGCCAGCAGCCGTTCACAGGGGAACGAGCAGTACTTC. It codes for CASSRSQGNEQYF.